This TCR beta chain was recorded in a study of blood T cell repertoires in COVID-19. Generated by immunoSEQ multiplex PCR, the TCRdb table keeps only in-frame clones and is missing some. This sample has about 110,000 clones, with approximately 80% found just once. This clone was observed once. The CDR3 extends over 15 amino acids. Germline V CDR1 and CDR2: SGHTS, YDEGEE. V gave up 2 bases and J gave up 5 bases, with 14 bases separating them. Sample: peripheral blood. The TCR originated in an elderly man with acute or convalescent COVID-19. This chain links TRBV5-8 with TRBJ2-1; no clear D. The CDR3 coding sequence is TGTGCCAGCAGCTTATCCCTAAATTCGGACAATGAGCAGTTCTTC. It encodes CASSLSLNSDNEQFF.